This entry is about one TCR beta chain. Thyroid surgery was preceded by no treatment in any patient. Germline CDR1 KGHSH, CDR2 LQKENI. V was shortened by 2 bases and J by 6 bases, with 13 bases between the two germline ends. The CDR3 totals 14 residues. With MiXCR, TCRdb reprocessed the PCR reads. The data show around 20,000 clones, about a quarter seen once. The source of the sample is a study of metastatic and nonmetastatic thyroid tumors. Overall study: Both malignant and benign thyroid patients supplied peripheral blood and tumor or nodule tissue samples, across which the repertoires of these patients were then compared.

The sequence derives from a female donor with papillary thyroid cancer or a benign thyroid nodule (not recorded which). Some clones in this sample may be carry-over from other donors' samples. This chain connects TRBV18 to TRBJ1-1; TRBD1 is a possible D gene (6 bases). Sequencing used blood. The chain's CDR3 is CASSPSQGRAEAFF. The CDR3 DNA is TGTGCCAGCTCACCATCGCAGGGGAGGGCTGAAGCTTTCTTT.